This TCR beta chain was obtained from a study of T cells in Graves' hyperthyroidism and ophthalmopathy. Pregnant or lactating patients were excluded, as were those with uncontrolled infection or other autoimmune disease. It was at first hyperthyroidism diagnosis, before any ophthalmopathy symptoms, that the blood sample was taken. The PBMCs had their origin in approximately 10 ml of fresh peripheral blood. The TCR beta CDR3 regions underwent amplification using RNA transcripts as the source. With the HTBI primer set, the TCR CDR3 went through a first round of RT-PCR. TCRdb reprocessed the multiplex PCR reads with MiXCR, giving one entry per CDR3 protein. The table records about 380,000 distinct CDR3 sequences, roughly 14% of them present only once. Germline loops: CDR1 SGHTA, CDR2 FQGTGA. The V end was cut by 1 base, the J end by 5 bases, with 9 bases between. The CDR3 has 13 residues.

The source of this sequence is a man younger than 45 with Graves' hyperthyroidism that later progressed to Graves' ophthalmopathy. Sample: blood. The chain recombines TRBV7-3 with TRBJ2-7; D ambiguous. CDR3 protein: CASSLNTGNEQYF. CDR3 nucleotides: TGTGCCAGCAGCTTAAACACCGGAAACGAGCAGTACTTC.